These 27 T cell receptor beta chains were sequenced from one sample in a study of T cells in Graves' hyperthyroidism and ophthalmopathy. The TCR beta CDR3 regions underwent amplification using RNA transcripts as the source. The HTBI primer set was used in a first-round RT-PCR of the TCR CDR3. One entry per CDR3 protein, called by TCRdb with MiXCR from the multiplex PCR reads. Of a few hundred thousand distinct CDR3 sequences listed, under 60% are singletons. Sequenced: peripheral blood or thyroid tissue (not recorded which). The receptor source for this set is a woman aged 18-30 years with Graves' hyperthyroidism.

This clonotype was picked up many times. V usage is TRBV5-1 and J usage is TRBJ1-4, with D unresolved. The CDR3 loop spans 12 amino acids. V gave up 0 bases and J gave up 10 bases, with 7 bases separating them. Per germline, CDR1 SGHRS and CDR2 YFSETQ. This CDR3 is CASSLDGGKLFF. CDR3 coding DNA: TGCGCCAGCAGCTTGGATGGCGGAAAACTGTTTTTT.

This clonotype was observed once. The rearrangement uses TRBV6-5 and TRBJ2-3; perhaps TRBD1 as D (6 bases). There are 16 residues in the CDR3. From germline, CDR1 is MNHEY and CDR2 SVGAGI. The V end lost 3 bases, the J end lost 3 bases, and 16 bases lay between the germline ends. CDR3 sequence reads: CASSYSGVGATDTQYF. CDR3 DNA sequence: TGTGCCAGCAGTTATTCAGGGGTCGGAGCGACAGATACGCAGTATTTT.

In this sample, this clonotype turned up many times. The chain has TRBV20-1 and TRBJ2-5; D could derive from TRBD1 or TRBD2 (5 bases each). The length of the CDR3 is 16 residues. Germline V gene lookup returns CDR1 DFQATT and CDR2 SNEGSKA (reference sequence). Trimming took 3 bases from V and 0 from J, leaving 17 bases between them. CDR3 coding DNA: TGCAGTGCTAGGGTCCCAGGGAGCCCCCACCAAGAGACCCAGTACTTC. Translated: CSARVPGSPHQETQYF.

This clonotype was observed once. V is TRBV7-2 and J is TRBJ2-2; D gene unclear. The germline gives CDR1 SGHTA, CDR2 FQGNSA. V shed 6 bases and J shed 4 bases, with 18 bases lying between them. The CDR3 contains 16 residues. This CDR3 reads CASSWLDTSSTGELFF. The CDR3 bases are TGTGCCAGCAGTTGGTTAGACACTTCCAGCACCGGGGAGCTGTTTTTT.

J is TRBJ2-7 and V is TRBV7-9, with 8 bases aligning to TRBD1. V gave up 4 bases and J gave up 3 bases; unmatched junction bases: 8. The V gene's germline CDR1 is SEHNR and CDR2 FQNEAQ (reference sequence). The CDR3 loop spans 15 amino acids. The CDR3 loop reads CASSSPGTGVYEQYF. Written as DNA, the CDR3 is TGTGCCAGCAGCTCCCCCGGGACAGGAGTCTACGAGCAGTACTTC.

The CDR3 is CASSPTDRGDEQYF. The CDR3 nucleotides read TGTGCCAGCAGCCCGACGGACAGGGGGGACGAGCAGTACTTC. The V and J genes are TRBV7-3 and TRBJ2-7; the match to TRBD1 covers 10 bases. The CDR3 totals 14 residues. Germline CDR1 and CDR2: SGHTA and FQGTGA. J gave up 5 bases and V 5 bases, and 6 bases lay outside the gene matches.

This clonotype was seen at least ten times. The genes are TRBV11-3 and TRBJ2-7; no firm D call. V was shortened by 1 base and J by 2 bases, with 12 bases between the two germline ends. Germline CDR1 reads SGHNT; CDR2 reads YENEEA. There are 15 residues in the CDR3. CDR3 loop: CASSLGMNPAYEQYF. As DNA, the CDR3 is TGTGCCAGCAGCTTAGGAATGAACCCTGCCTACGAGCAGTACTTC.

The rearrangement uses TRBV13 and TRBJ2-3, with 7 bases matching TRBD2. The germline V gene has CDR1 PRHDT and CDR2 FYEKMQ (reference sequence). V lost 8 bases and J lost 8; bases outside the gene matches: 10. The CDR3 sequence is 13 residues long. CDR3 sequence: CASGGGVEVTQYF. The DNA for the CDR3 is TGTGCCAGCGGGGGGGGAGTAGAGGTTACGCAGTATTTT.

The genes are TRBV14 and TRBJ2-7; D not resolved. The CDR3 runs to 16 residues. Germline assignment: CDR1 SGHDN and CDR2 FVKESK. Trimming took off 4 bases at V and 1 base at J, with 17 bases between the two ends. The CDR3 is CASSRRLSRSSYEQYF. The CDR3 coding sequence is TGTGCCAGCAGCCGCCGATTATCGAGGAGTTCCTACGAGCAGTACTTC.

In its sample, this clonotype was seen many times. The J gene is TRBJ2-2, the V gene TRBV7-6; D tentatively fits TRBD1 or TRBD2 (5 bases each). This CDR3 contains 14 residues. Germline V CDR1 and CDR2: SGHVS, FNYEAQ. V was clipped by 1 base and J by 6 bases, with 9 bases between them. Here the CDR3 reads CASSLVGGPGELFF. The CDR3 DNA sequence: TGTGCCAGCAGCTTAGTTGGGGGTCCCGGGGAGCTGTTTTTT.

This chain links TRBV7-2 with TRBJ1-2; D call uncertain. Per germline, CDR1 SGHTA and CDR2 FQGNSA. CDR3 length: 14 residues. V was clipped by 5 bases and J by 2 bases, with 12 bases between them. DNA for the CDR3: TGTGCCAGCAGCCCCCCCGGGAAGAACTATGGCTACACCTTC. Translating it yields CASSPPGKNYGYTF. Complete variable domain (other parts from reference TRBV7-2 and TRBJ1-2): GAGVSQSPSNKVTEKGKDVELRCDPISGHTALYWYRQSLGQGLEFLIYFQGNSAPDKSGLPSDRFSAERTGGSVSTLTIQRTQQEDSAVYLCASSPPGKNYGYTFGSGTRLTVV.

At least ten counts were recorded for this clonotype. V and J are TRBV6-2 or TRBV6-3 and TRBJ2-5; TRBD2 aligns across 9 bases. CDR1 is MNHEY and CDR2 is SVGEGT in the germline V gene. With V trimmed by 2 bases and J by 5 bases, 6 bases remained unmatched. The CDR3 consists of 15 residues. The CDR3 loop reads CASSYGVAGDETQYF. Written as DNA, the CDR3 is TGTGCCAGCAGTTACGGAGTAGCGGGAGACGAGACCCAGTACTTC.

V usage is TRBV7-8 and J usage is TRBJ2-5; the match to TRBD2 covers 10 bases. This CDR3 has 14 residues. The V gene end was trimmed by 2 bases and the J gene end by 4 bases; junction bases not matched to a gene: 1. CDR1 is SGHVS and CDR2 is FQNEAQ in the germline V gene. CDR3 nucleotide sequence: TGTGCCAGCAGCTTAAGACTAGCGGGAGAGACCCAGTACTTC. Its translation is CASSLRLAGETQYF.

At least ten counts were recorded for this clonotype. The chain joins TRBV10-3 to TRBJ1-2; a weak D match, TRBD1 (5 bases). The length of the CDR3 is 17 residues. CDR1 is ENHRY, CDR2 SYGVKD, per germline. The V end was cut by 0 bases, the J end by 0 bases, with 14 bases between. The CDR3 spells CAISESRSGRPNYGYTF. The CDR3 DNA is TGTGCCATCAGTGAGTCGCGGTCAGGGCGACCTAACTATGGCTACACCTTC.

With respect to this clonotype: As the CDR3 is not closed by the conserved phenylalanine or tryptophan, this likely results from a read error. This chain links TRBV5-1 with TRBJ2-6, with D perhaps matching TRBD2 (5 bases). Germline V gives CDR1 SGHRS, CDR2 YFSETQ. The CDR3 has 16 residues. Trimming took 4 bases from V and 1 from J, leaving 12 bases between them. The CDR3 region has the DNA TGCGCCAGCAGCCATAGCGCTGTGTCTGGGGCCAACGTCCTGACTCAC. As protein: CASSHSAVSGANVLTH.

This clonotype showed up many times. V usage is TRBV20-1 and J usage is TRBJ1-4; TRBD1 is a possible D gene (6 bases). Trimming cost V 4 bases and J 4 bases, with 13 bases left between them. CDR1 is DFQATT and CDR2 is SNEGSKA in the germline V gene (reference sequence). The length of the CDR3 is 14 residues. The DNA of the CDR3 is TGCAGTGCTAAAGGACAGAGCTTTAATGAAAAACTGTTTTTT. Translated: CSAKGQSFNEKLFF.

The chain couples TRBV2 to TRBJ1-5, with unresolved D. The CDR3 extends over 13 amino acids. The germline gives CDR1 SNHLY, CDR2 FYNNEI. The V end lost 4 bases, the J end lost 6 bases, and 10 bases lay between the germline ends. CDR3 loop: CASSGSAGQPQHF. The CDR3 nucleotides are TGTGCCAGCAGTGGGTCTGCGGGTCAGCCCCAGCATTTT.

CDR3 coding DNA: TGTGCCACCGCGATTCGGGGGTCAGATACGCAGTATTTT. Amino acid sequence: CATAIRGSDTQYF. The chain employs TRBV7-2 and TRBJ2-3; tentatively, D is TRBD2 (6 bases). V was cut by 10 bases and J by 4 bases, with 15 bases left in between. This CDR3 contains 13 residues. Looked up from germline, CDR1 is SGHTA and CDR2 is FQGNSA.

The chain carries TRBV2 and TRBJ2-7; the D is unclear. Trimming left V 6 bases short and J 2 bases short, with 11 bases between. CDR3 size: 13 residues. Germline CDR1 reads SNHLY; CDR2 reads FYNNEI. The CDR3 here is CASRDRSTYEQYF. Here the CDR3 DNA reads TGTGCCAGCAGAGATAGATCTACCTACGAGCAGTACTTC.

As to this clonotype: A read error is possible here, since a much larger clone lies one base away. The chain has TRBV7-8 and TRBJ2-5; D is uncertain. TRBJ2-1 matches the DNA end more closely, so the J call is doubtful. The CDR3 contains 13 residues. Germline values: CDR1 SGHVS, CDR2 FQNEAQ. CDR3 sequence reads: CASSLGQNNEQFF. CDR3 nucleotide sequence: TGTGCCAGCAGCTTAGGGCAGAACAATGAGCAGTTCTTC.

This clonotype was counted ten times or more. The chain employs TRBV5-8 and TRBJ1-1; D ambiguous. CDR3 length: 16 amino acids. V gave up 2 bases and J gave up 0 bases, with 14 bases separating them. Germline CDR1 is SGHTS and CDR2 is YDEGEE. CDR3 nucleotides: TGTGCCAGCAGCTTTTGGTTAGGAGCTATGAACACTGAAGCTTTCTTT. Its translation: CASSFWLGAMNTEAFF.

This clonotype was counted a single time. V gene TRBV7-3 combines with J gene TRBJ2-3; D is ambiguous. Trimming pared 4 bases from V and 4 bases from J, leaving 9 bases between. Germline CDR1 SGHTA, CDR2 FQGTGA. The CDR3 sequence is 13 residues long. Here the CDR3 DNA reads TGTGCCAGCAGCTACCGCACACCAGATACGCAGTATTTT. It is translated as CASSYRTPDTQYF.

The V and J genes are TRBV11-2 and TRBJ2-3, with 12 bases identical to TRBD2. V was pared by 5 bases and J by 5 bases, with 8 bases of the junction left unmatched. Germline values: CDR1 SGHAT, CDR2 FQNNGV. This CDR3 is 16 amino acids long. Here the CDR3 reads CASSSPSGRAKDTQYF. The CDR3 coding sequence is TGTGCCAGCAGCAGCCCTAGCGGGAGGGCCAAAGATACGCAGTATTTT.

The chain recombines TRBV7-9 with TRBJ1-6; TRBD1 matches at 9 bases. V shed 5 bases, J shed 7 bases, and the junction held 6 bases outside the gene matches. Germline CDR1 is SEHNR and CDR2 is FQNEAQ (reference sequence). This CDR3 is 15 amino acids long. The CDR3, as DNA: TGTGCCAGCAGCCAGGGACAGGGCGGAAATTCACCCCTCCACTTT. It encodes CASSQGQGGNSPLHF.

This clonotype was seen once. The chain is built from TRBV5-1 and TRBJ1-1; D ambiguous. V lost 4 bases to trimming and J lost 2 bases, with 12 bases between them. Looked up from germline, CDR1 is SGHRS and CDR2 is YFSETQ. The CDR3 loop spans 14 amino acids. CDR3 sequence: CASSKGSSNTEAFF. CDR3 coding DNA: TGCGCCAGCAGCAAAGGTAGCAGCAACACTGAAGCTTTCTTT. Full variable domain (missing parts from reference TRBV5-1 and TRBJ1-1): KAGVTQTPRYLIKTRGQQVTLSCSPISGHRSVSWYQQTPGQGLQFLFEYFSETQRNKGNFPGRFSGRQFSNSRSEMNVSTLELGDSALYLCASSKGSSNTEAFFGQGTRLTVV.

The rearrangement joins TRBV5-1 to TRBJ2-7, with D unresolved. Germline-derived CDR1 and CDR2 are SGHRS and YFSETQ. This CDR3 region has 12 residues. V was trimmed by 1 base and J by 5 bases, leaving 7 bases between them. DNA of the CDR3: TGCGCCAGCAGCTTGTGGGAAAACGAGCAGTACTTC. Translated, it gives CASSLWENEQYF. The whole variable domain, filled in from reference TRBV5-1 and TRBJ2-7, reads KAGVTQTPRYLIKTRGQQVTLSCSPISGHRSVSWYQQTPGQGLQFLFEYFSETQRNKGNFPGRFSGRQFSNSRSEMNVSTLELGDSALYLCASSLWENEQYFGPGTRLTVT.

This clonotype was seen more than once but under ten times. The CDR3 nucleotides are TGCAGTGCTTCCCCCAGCGGGATCAGCTCCTACGAGCAGTACTTC. This codes for CSASPSGISSYEQYF. This chain joins TRBV20-1 and TRBJ2-7; the match to TRBD2 covers 7 bases. This CDR3 spans 15 amino acids. Germline V lookup: CDR1 DFQATT, CDR2 SNEGSKA (reference sequence). Trimming removed 5 bases from V and 0 bases from J; junction bases left unmatched: 10.